This T cell receptor beta chain was captured in a study of CD8 T cells in ankylosing spondylitis. Whole-study results and caveats: In ankylosing spondylitis patients, matched synovial fluid reportedly showed significant enrichment of disease-linked clones. Reports of some motif variants in reactive arthritis synovial fluid and blood predate this one. A TCR beta motif of fewer than 10 highly homologous variants seemed to mark ankylosing spondylitis blood.

A single record per CDR3 protein comes from TCRdb applying MiXCR to the 5' RACE reads. The repertoire includes about 210,000 distinct CDR3 sequences, 5.5% to 7.5% of them detected once, and about 14% sits in the top ten. At least ten counts were recorded for this clonotype. The antigen remains unidentified. The junction had 7 bases not matched to a gene; V was cut back by 4 bases and J by 4 bases. Germline lookup yields CDR1 SGHDN and CDR2 FVKESK. The length of the CDR3 is 16 residues. This clonotype was obtained from a male donor with ankylosing spondylitis. Material: blood, either unsorted or a sorted T cell fraction (not recorded which). The chain has TRBV14 and TRBJ2-3; TRBD2 matches 11 bases. CDR3 nucleotides: TGTGCCAGCAGCCCCATAGCGGGGGGGTCCTCAGATACGCAGTATTTT. Amino acids: CASSPIAGGSSDTQYF.